Below are 11 T cell receptor beta chains sequenced from a single sample in a study of blood T cell repertoires in COVID-19. Produced via immunoSEQ multiplex PCR; TCRdb's table is partial and in-frame only. Altogether roughly 44,000 clones are present, around 90% being singletons, with the ten largest covering 10% to 15%. The sample was peripheral blood. These receptors were taken from an elderly man with acute or convalescent COVID-19.

The V and J genes are TRBV5-4 and TRBJ1-1; TRBD1 is a possible D gene (6 bases). V dropped 9 bases and J dropped 1 base, with 16 bases sitting between them. This CDR3 is built from 14 residues. Germline V gene lookup returns CDR1 SGHNT and CDR2 YYREEE (reference sequence). The CDR3 DNA follows: TGTGCCACTTCGGACAGTAGGACGAACACTGAAGCTTTCTTT. Amino acids: CATSDSRTNTEAFF.

The chain combines TRBV10-3 with TRBJ2-5; 12 bases map to TRBD2. This CDR3 has 16 residues. Unmatched junction bases numbered 8, after V lost 3 bases and J lost 6 bases. CDR1 and CDR2 (germline): ENHRY, SYGVKD. CDR3 sequence: CAISEASGGAGQTQYF. The CDR3 nucleotides are TGTGCCATCAGTGAAGCTAGCGGGGGGGCCGGTCAGACCCAGTACTTC.

The chain has TRBV5-1 and TRBJ2-2; the D gene is possibly TRBD1 (6 bases). With 4 bases removed from V and 4 bases from J, the gap between germline ends came to 17 bases. CDR1 is SGHRS, CDR2 YFSETQ, per germline. CDR3 length: 16 amino acids. The CDR3 region has the DNA TGCGCCAGCAGCCGGAGAGACCAGGGGTCCACCGGGGAGCTGTTTTTT. It is translated as CASSRRDQGSTGELFF.

The chain recombines TRBV6-5 with TRBJ2-1, with a weak D call TRBD2 (5 bases). CDR3 size: 13 residues. V lost 5 bases and J 7 bases, leaving 12 bases between the germline ends. Germline values: CDR1 MNHEY, CDR2 SVGAGI. The CDR3 loop is CASSPTRHNEQFF. CDR3 sequence (DNA): TGTGCCAGCAGTCCTACTAGGCATAATGAGCAGTTCTTC.

The CDR3, as DNA: TGTGCCAGCAGTCTCCGCGGCGGGGACACTGAAGCTTTCTTT. Translating gives CASSLRGGDTEAFF. The gene calls are TRBV25-1 and TRBJ1-1; D unclear. The V gene's germline CDR1 is MGHDK and CDR2 SYGVNS. The CDR3 has 14 amino acids. V lost 5 bases and J lost 3, with 13 bases in between.

This clone occurred once. V is TRBV7-8 and J is TRBJ2-2, with 12 bases that match TRBD2. Germline V lookup: CDR1 SGHVS, CDR2 FQNEAQ. V lost 5 bases to trimming and J lost 5 bases; unmatched junction nucleotides: 12. The CDR3 totals 18 residues. CDR3 protein: CASSNRLSSGGETGELFF. The CDR3 DNA is TGTGCCAGCAGCAACAGACTGTCTAGCGGGGGGGAGACCGGGGAGCTGTTTTTT.

The rearrangement joins TRBV11-1 to TRBJ2-7; a possible D gene is TRBD1 (6 bases). Germline CDR1 reads SGHAT; CDR2 reads FQDESV (reference sequence). The germline V and J ends were trimmed by 5 bases and 2 bases, with 16 bases remaining between them. This CDR3 comprises 15 residues. The CDR3 protein is CASSKGRAGAYEQYF. For the CDR3, the DNA is TGTGCCAGCAGCAAGGGTCGGGCAGGGGCCTACGAGCAGTACTTC.

The chain employs TRBV18 and TRBJ2-1, with TRBD2 matching 8 bases. CDR3 length equals 14 residues. Germline loops: CDR1 KGHSH, CDR2 LQKENI. The V and J ends lost 6 bases and 4 bases, in that order; junction bases with no gene match: 5. The CDR3 DNA is TGTGCCAGCTCCGGGGGGGGTTCTTACAATGAGCAGTTCTTC. Translated: CASSGGGSYNEQFF.

This clone has just one count. In DNA, the CDR3 is TGTGCCAGCAGAGACAGGGCCATGGGGACGCAGTATTTT. Protein sequence: CASRDRAMGTQYF. V usage is TRBV2 and J usage is TRBJ2-3, with 7 bases lining up with TRBD1. Germline lookup yields CDR1 SNHLY and CDR2 FYNNEI. CDR3 length equals 13 residues. Germline trimming cut 6 bases from V and 9 bases from J; bases unmatched to any gene: 9.

V and J are TRBV29-1 and TRBJ1-3; D ambiguous. The V end lost 7 bases, the J end lost 0 bases, and 10 bases lay between the germline ends. The length of the CDR3 is 13 residues. Germline CDR1 is SQVTM and CDR2 is ANQGSEA. The CDR3 coding sequence is TGCAGCGCTACGACTGGCTCTGGAAACACCATATATTTT. As protein: CSATTGSGNTIYF.

The V call is TRBV18, the J call TRBJ1-1; 8 positions agree with TRBD1. The V segment lost 6 bases and the J segment 4 bases; nucleotides outside the gene matches: 7. The CDR3 runs 14 residues. Per germline, CDR1 KGHSH and CDR2 LQKENI. In DNA form, the CDR3 reads TGTGCCAGCTCCCCAAACAGGGGGACCACTGAAGCTTTCTTT. The encoded protein is CASSPNRGTTEAFF.